Shown below are 20 T cell receptor beta chains from a single sample sequenced in a study of T cells in Graves' hyperthyroidism and ophthalmopathy. Regions amplified from RNA transcripts were the TCR beta CDR3 regions. The HTBI primer set served for first-round RT-PCR of the TCR CDR3. One entry per CDR3 protein results from TCRdb running MiXCR on the multiplex PCR reads. The sample includes 650,000 to 850,000 distinct CDR3 sequences, roughly 20% of them seen just once. The sequenced sample consisted of blood. The receptor source for this set is a woman in her 50s with Graves' hyperthyroidism that later progressed to Graves' ophthalmopathy.

This clonotype was seen only a few times. V gene TRBV19 combines with J gene TRBJ2-1; possible D gene TRBD2, 6 bases. The CDR3 loop spans 15 amino acids. The germline V gene encodes CDR1 LNHDA and CDR2 SQIVND (reference sequence). V shed 7 bases and J shed 9 bases, with 22 bases lying between them. DNA of the CDR3: TGTGCCAGTACCCCAACTAGCCCTGGGTACGGTGAGCAGTTCTTC. Protein sequence: CASTPTSPGYGEQFF.

The chain combines TRBV6-5 with TRBJ2-1, with D possibly TRBD2 on 5 matching bases. Germline V lookup: CDR1 MNHEY, CDR2 SVGAGI. Deletions cut 2 bases from V and 4 bases from J, with 15 bases between. The CDR3 length is 16 residues. The CDR3 loop is CASSYLSTKNYNEQFF. The CDR3 DNA follows: TGTGCCAGCAGTTACCTGTCGACTAAGAATTACAATGAGCAGTTCTTC.

In this sample, this clonotype turned up many times. This chain uses TRBV10-1 with TRBJ1-1; possibly TRBD1 for D (6 bases). Germline lookup yields CDR1 WNHNN and CDR2 SYGVQD (reference sequence). The CDR3 spans 13 residues. Between the trimmed V and J ends, which lost 3 bases and 6 bases, there was a span of 11 bases. The CDR3 DNA is TGCGCCAGCAGTGACACAGGGTCTCCTGAAGCTTTCTTT. Translating it yields CASSDTGSPEAFF.

The table lists this clonotype with many counts. J is TRBJ1-4 and V is TRBV12-3 or TRBV12-4, with 9 bases identical to TRBD1. This CDR3 is built from 15 residues. V shed 7 bases, J shed 8 bases, and the junction held 11 bases outside the gene matches. The CDR3 is CASTETTGGKEKLFF. Here the CDR3 DNA reads TGTGCCAGCACCGAGACGACAGGGGGAAAAGAAAAACTGTTTTTT.

There are many counts of this clonotype. Mismatch with germline at one junction end may stem from a read error. The chain has TRBV5-1 and TRBJ2-3; D remains ambiguous. CDR1 and CDR2 (germline): SGHRS, YFSETQ. The CDR3 totals 14 residues. CDR3 amino acids: CASSLGSEADTQYF. Written as DNA, the CDR3 is TGCGCCAGCAGTTTGGGATCCGAGGCAGATACGCAGTATTTT. The whole variable domain, remainder taken from reference TRBV5-1 and TRBJ2-3, is KAGVTQTPRYLIKTRGQQVTLSCSPISGHRSVSWYQQTPGQGLQFLFEYFSETQRNKGNFPGRFSGRQFSNSRSEMNVSTLELGDSALYLCASSLGSEADTQYFGPGTRLTVL.

A single count supports this clonotype. CDR3 sequence: CATSRGGMAGGYNEQFF. CDR3 nucleotide sequence: TGTGCCACCAGCAGAGGGGGGATGGCGGGGGGTTACAATGAGCAGTTCTTC. The V call is TRBV15, the J call TRBJ2-1, with 8 bases matching TRBD2. J was trimmed by 4 bases and V by 1 base; bases with no gene match: 9. The CDR3 totals 17 residues. CDR1 LNHNV and CDR2 YYDKDF come from the germline V gene (reference sequence).

This clonotype was seen ten or more times. This chain uses TRBV2 with TRBJ2-2, with D possibly being TRBD2 (5 bases). V lost 7 bases, J lost 5 bases, and 17 bases lay in between. The CDR3 extends over 15 amino acids. Germline values: CDR1 SNHLY, CDR2 FYNNEI. CDR3 sequence: CASIPRLKLTGELFF. Here the CDR3 DNA reads TGTGCCAGCATTCCCCGACTAAAGTTAACCGGGGAGCTGTTTTTT.

This clonotype was counted ten times or more. This chain links TRBV5-1 with TRBJ2-3, with unresolved D. The V gene's germline CDR1 is SGHRS and CDR2 YFSETQ. V lost 7 bases to trimming and J lost 1 base, with 13 bases between them. The CDR3 has 14 residues. The CDR3 region is CASGPTQGTDTQYF. The CDR3 DNA sequence: TGCGCCAGCGGGCCGACGCAGGGCACAGATACGCAGTATTTT.

This clonotype was found a few times. V gene TRBV7-8 combines with J gene TRBJ1-3, with no clear D. This CDR3 spans 17 amino acids. In germline, CDR1 is SGHVS, CDR2 FQNEAQ. Trimming shortened V by 4 bases and J by 2 bases, and 18 bases separated the two germline ends. The CDR3 DNA is TGTGCCAGCAGCTCCGACACAACGACCAAACCTGGAAACACCATATATTTT. It specifies CASSSDTTTKPGNTIYF.

This clonotype was seen repeatedly, ten times or more. The rearrangement joins TRBV2 to TRBJ2-7; no firm D call. Trimming stripped 7 bases from V and 7 bases from J, with 14 bases between. The CDR3 contains 12 residues. CDR1 is SNHLY and CDR2 is FYNNEI in the germline V gene. CDR3 loop: CASTENVGEQYF. The CDR3 DNA sequence: TGTGCCAGCACAGAAAATGTTGGGGAGCAGTACTTC.

This clonotype was picked up many times. The genes are TRBV5-1 and TRBJ2-2, with no clear D. The germline V gene has CDR1 SGHRS and CDR2 YFSETQ. V dropped 0 bases and J dropped 4 bases, with 4 bases sitting between them. The CDR3 extends over 13 amino acids. CDR3 in amino acids: CASSLDVTGELFF. CDR3 in DNA: TGCGCCAGCAGCTTGGATGTCACCGGGGAGCTGTTTTTT.

This clonotype has only a few counts. The genes are TRBV7-9 and TRBJ1-5; tentative D call: TRBD1 (5 bases). Per germline, CDR1 SEHNR and CDR2 FQNEAQ (reference sequence). The V gene lost 2 bases and the J gene lost 3 bases, with 8 bases spanning the gap. The CDR3 runs to 14 residues. Written as DNA, the CDR3 is TGTGCCAGCAGCTTATGGGACGACAATCAGCCCCAGCATTTT. Protein: CASSLWDDNQPQHF.

The sample holds a few counts of this clonotype. The chain combines TRBV29-1 with TRBJ1-1; a weak D match, TRBD1 (6 bases). The V and J ends lost 7 bases and 4 bases respectively, with 13 bases between them. Germline loops: CDR1 SQVTM, CDR2 ANQGSEA. This CDR3 spans 12 amino acids. The chain's CDR3 is CSAAGEATEAFF. DNA of the CDR3: TGCAGCGCCGCAGGGGAGGCCACTGAAGCTTTCTTT. Complete variable domain (other parts from reference TRBV29-1 and TRBJ1-1): SAVISQKPSRDICQRGTSLTIQCQVDSQVTMMFWYRQQPGQSLTLIATANQGSEATYESGFVIDKFPISRPNLTFSTLTVSNMSPEDSSIYLCSAAGEATEAFFGQGTRLTVV.

This clonotype was seen a handful of times. One end of the junction varies from germline; a read error may be responsible. The CDR3 reads CASSLTTGTEYYGHTF. The CDR3 DNA reads as TGCGCCAGCAGCTTGACCACCGGGACCGAGTACTATGGCCACACCTTC. V usage is TRBV5-1 and J usage is TRBJ1-2, with a possible D match to TRBD1 (5 bases). The CDR3 has 16 amino acids. In germline, CDR1 is SGHRS, CDR2 YFSETQ.

This clonotype occurred a few times. This sequence joins TRBV10-3 and TRBJ2-5, with D possibly called TRBD1 or TRBD2 (5 bases each). CDR1 and CDR2 from the germline V gene are ENHRY and SYGVKD. Trimming pared 0 bases from V and 5 bases from J, leaving 10 bases between. This CDR3 has 14 residues. The CDR3 nucleotides are TGTGCCATCAGTGAGTCCGGGGCTCGGGAGACCCAGTACTTC. It specifies CAISESGARETQYF.

Only a few counts were recorded for this clonotype. J is TRBJ2-3 and V is TRBV14; D ambiguous. The CDR3 consists of 16 residues. The V and J ends lost 1 base and 2 bases respectively, with 13 bases between them. The germline V gene has CDR1 SGHDN and CDR2 FVKESK. CDR3 DNA: TGTGCCAGCAGCCAAGTTCTTCAGGCCCACACAGATACGCAGTATTTT. It is translated as CASSQVLQAHTDTQYF.

In its sample, this clonotype was seen many times. V gene TRBV30 combines with J gene TRBJ1-4; tentatively, D is TRBD1 (5 bases). This CDR3 region has 14 residues. From germline, CDR1 is GTSNPN and CDR2 SVGIG (reference sequence). Deletions cut 3 bases from V and 3 bases from J, with 11 bases between. The CDR3 protein is CAWSPGLANEKLFF. The CDR3 DNA is TGTGCCTGGAGCCCAGGGCTTGCTAATGAAAAACTGTTTTTT.

This clonotype was counted ten times or more. This chain uses TRBV3-1 with TRBJ2-2, with D hard to call. Germline V gene lookup returns CDR1 LGHDT and CDR2 YNNKEL (reference sequence). CDR3 length: 12 residues. Trimming removed 1 base from V and 6 bases from J, with 3 bases in between. The CDR3 nucleotides are TGTGCCAGCAGCCAAGCTTCCGGGGAGCTGTTTTTT. Protein sequence: CASSQASGELFF.

The V call is TRBV5-4, the J call TRBJ1-4, with D possibly being TRBD1 (5 bases). Trimming took 5 bases from V and 10 from J, leaving 15 bases between them. Germline V gene lookup returns CDR1 SGHNT and CDR2 YYREEE (reference sequence). The CDR3 is made up of 13 amino acids. The CDR3 DNA sequence: TGTGCCAGCAGTTCTCCGGGGGTGGGAAAACTGTTTTTT. Encoded protein: CASSSPGVGKLFF.

The sample holds a few counts of this clonotype. This chain connects TRBV2 to TRBJ2-7, with TRBD1 as a possible D gene (6 bases). The CDR3 contains 15 residues. V lost 4 bases, J lost 2 bases, and 15 bases lay in between. Germline CDR1 SNHLY, CDR2 FYNNEI. In DNA, the CDR3 is TGTGCCAGCAGTGTACGGTCAGGGGCCACCTACGAGCAGTACTTC. Translated, it gives CASSVRSGATYEQYF.